This T cell receptor (beta chain) was observed in a study of T cells in Graves' hyperthyroidism and ophthalmopathy. Broader study findings: Expanded thyroid clonotypes (above 0.001) were mostly also found in blood.

TCR beta CDR3 regions were amplified from RNA. Carried out on the TCR CDR3, a first-round RT-PCR used the HTBI primer set. TCRdb re-called the multiplex PCR reads through MiXCR, storing one row per CDR3 protein. The sample lists roughly 500,000 distinct CDR3 sequences, 46% occurring once. Uncontrolled infection, other autoimmune disease, pregnancy or lactation disqualified patients from enrolment. This clonotype was detected ten times or more. Its target is unknown. This CDR3 spans 13 amino acids. Trimming pared 6 bases from V and 0 bases from J, leaving 8 bases between. The clonotype was recovered from an adult woman with Graves' disease, either hyperthyroidism or ophthalmopathy (not recorded which). Sequenced sample: peripheral blood or thyroid tissue (not recorded which). The chain joins TRBV12-3 or TRBV12-4 to TRBJ1-1; no clear D. CDR3 loop: CASRSSVNTEAFF. The CDR3 DNA sequence: TGTGCCAGCAGGAGCAGTGTGAACACTGAAGCTTTCTTT.